The 15 T cell receptor beta chains given below trace back to one sample, sequenced in a study of spatial heterogeneity in lung cancer. General study results and limits: Counts of expanded intratumoral alpha and beta TCRs tracked tumor mutation counts.

The time point: sample taken at primary tumor resection. TCRdb analysed the 5' RACE reads with MiXCR anew, one entry per CDR3 protein. In the table there are 9,500 to 11,000 distinct CDR3 sequences, 5% to 6% of which are singletons. Antigens of these TCRs are unknown. This material consisted of lung tumor tissue, taken at surgery. These receptors all come from a male donor with early-stage non-small cell lung cancer.

This clonotype counts as medium-sized. The V and J genes are TRBV6-2 or TRBV6-3 and TRBJ2-5; the D gene is possibly TRBD1 (6 bases). The CDR3 contains 13 residues. V gave up 2 bases and J gave up 5 bases, with 9 bases separating them. Germline V gene data show CDR1 as MNHEY and CDR2 as SVGEGT. The CDR3 nucleotides are TGTGCCAGCAGTTACACAGGGAAGGAGACCCAGTACTTC. It codes for CASSYTGKETQYF.

This clonotype was seen more than once but under ten times. This chain connects TRBV7-2 to TRBJ1-1, with D unresolved. Germline V lookup: CDR1 SGHTA, CDR2 FQGNSA. This CDR3 has 13 residues. The V end lost 5 bases, the J end lost 1 base, and 8 bases lay between the germline ends. CDR3 sequence reads: CASSLDPNTEAFF. DNA for the CDR3: TGTGCCAGCAGCCTGGACCCGAACACTGAAGCTTTCTTT.

This clonotype appeared many times. At one end the junction does not follow the germline gene, possibly because of a read error. This chain uses TRBV28 with TRBJ1-2, with D possibly matching TRBD1 (6 bases). Looked up from germline, CDR1 is MDHEN and CDR2 is SYDVKM. This CDR3 contains 13 residues. CDR3 sequence reads: CASGLGTFYGYTF. The CDR3 nucleotides are TGTGCCAGCGGTTTAGGGACATTCTATGGCTACACCTTC.

This clonotype appeared many times. The CDR3 spells CASSLSAAANTGELFF. The CDR3 bases are TGCGCCAGCAGCTTGTCCGCTGCCGCGAACACCGGGGAGCTGTTTTTT. The genes are TRBV5-1 and TRBJ2-2; D unclear. There are 16 residues in the CDR3. Germline CDR1 SGHRS, CDR2 YFSETQ. The germline V and J ends were trimmed by 1 base and 0 bases, with 10 bases remaining between them.

This clonotype is deemed medium-sized. The rearrangement uses TRBV28 and TRBJ1-3; D is ambiguous. Trimming stripped 7 bases from V and 1 base from J, with 14 bases between. The CDR3 consists of 15 residues. Germline lookup yields CDR1 MDHEN and CDR2 SYDVKM. The CDR3 protein is CASITLSSSGNTIYF. CDR3 nucleotide sequence: TGTGCCAGCATAACCCTCTCATCGTCTGGAAACACCATATATTTT.

This clonotype was counted ten times or more. V usage is TRBV28 and J usage is TRBJ2-7, with 12 bases that match TRBD1. This CDR3 spans 16 amino acids. Looked up from germline, CDR1 is MDHEN and CDR2 is SYDVKM. Losses at the gene ends were 2 bases for V and 7 bases for J; bases not matched to a gene: 9. The CDR3 coding sequence is TGTGCCAGCAGTTTACTGCCGGGACAGGGGGCCGTGGAGCAGTACTTC. As protein: CASSLLPGQGAVEQYF.

The chain joins TRBV27 to TRBJ2-1; maybe TRBD2 (5 bases). The CDR3 extends over 16 amino acids. Germline CDR1 is MNHEY and CDR2 is SMNVEV (reference sequence). V was trimmed by 5 bases and J by 2 bases, leaving 16 bases between them. CDR3 DNA: TGTGCCAGCAGTACCCGGACTCGGTTCCCCTACAATGAGCAGTTCTTC. It translates to CASSTRTRFPYNEQFF.

This clonotype was counted many times. The chain links TRBV6-4 to TRBJ2-1; 12 bases are shared with TRBD2. The V gene end was trimmed by 2 bases and the J gene end by 1 base; junction bases not matched to a gene: 0. The length of the CDR3 is 16 residues. Germline V gene data show CDR1 as MRHNA and CDR2 as SNTAGT. CDR3 residues: CASSDGTSGSYNEQFF. CDR3 DNA: TGTGCCAGCAGTGACGGGACTAGCGGGTCCTACAATGAGCAGTTCTTC.

Ten or more counts support this clonotype. V is TRBV6-1 and J is TRBJ2-3, with 15 positions matching TRBD2. Germline CDR1 is MNHNS and CDR2 is SASEGT. V lost 6 bases and J lost 4; bases outside the gene matches: 8. This CDR3 contains 17 residues. The CDR3, as DNA: TGTGCCAGCAGCGCGGGACTAGCGGGAGGAAAGTCAGATACGCAGTATTTT. It yields the protein CASSAGLAGGKSDTQYF.

V and J are TRBV6-6 and TRBJ1-2, with D perhaps TRBD1 (6 bases). In germline, CDR1 is MNHNY, CDR2 SVGAGI (reference sequence). Trimming took off 0 bases at V and 4 bases at J, with 18 bases between the two ends. The CDR3 has 17 amino acids. In DNA, the CDR3 is TGTGCCAGCAGTTACTCTGGTCTTGGACAGTCAGGCTATGGCTACACCTTC. It translates to CASSYSGLGQSGYGYTF.

There are many counts of this clonotype. The V call is TRBV4-3, the J call TRBJ2-1; 7 positions match TRBD1. J gave up 7 bases and V 1 base, and 7 bases lay outside the gene matches. The CDR3 extends over 15 amino acids. Germline CDR1 and CDR2: LGHNA and YSLEER. CDR3 residues: CASSQGPGQSNEQFF. The CDR3 nucleotides are TGCGCCAGCAGCCAAGGACCGGGACAGTCAAATGAGCAGTTCTTC.

By frequency in the sample, this clonotype is medium-sized. J is TRBJ2-7 and V is TRBV20-1, with TRBD1 matching 9 bases. Germline V gene sequence: CDR1 DFQATT, CDR2 SNEGSKA (reference sequence). The CDR3 has 13 amino acids. With V trimmed by 4 bases and J by 1 base, 2 bases remained unmatched. The CDR3, as DNA: TGCAGTGCTAAGGGGACAGGGTCCTACGAGCAGTACTTC. Its protein product is CSAKGTGSYEQYF.

This clonotype was found many times. The CDR3 coding sequence is TGTGCCAGCAGCGCCGGGACACGGGCCGATCAGCCCCAGCATTTT. As protein: CASSAGTRADQPQHF. This chain joins TRBV9 and TRBJ1-5, with D maybe TRBD1 (6 bases). Germline V gives CDR1 SGDLS, CDR2 YYNGEE. This CDR3 region has 15 residues. V gave up 3 bases and J gave up 5 bases, with 15 bases separating them.

There are many counts of this clonotype. This sequence joins TRBV20-1 and TRBJ2-4, with D maybe TRBD1 (5 bases). This CDR3 region has 14 residues. V was cut by 0 bases and J by 0 bases, with 6 bases left in between. The germline CDR1 and CDR2 sequences are DFQATT and SNEGSKA (reference sequence). For the CDR3, the DNA is TGCAGTGCTAGAGAGGGGCAAGCCAAAAACATTCAGTACTTC. It codes for CSAREGQAKNIQYF.

This clonotype appeared a few times. The chain joins TRBV7-9 to TRBJ2-3; 9 bases are shared with TRBD2. The CDR3 length is 16 residues. V shed 1 base and J 3 bases; nucleotides not matched to a gene: 5. Germline-derived CDR1 and CDR2 are SEHNR and FQNEAQ (reference sequence). The CDR3 coding sequence is TGTGCCAGCAGCTTAGATCTAGCGGGAAGGACAGATACGCAGTATTTT. It encodes CASSLDLAGRTDTQYF. The full variable domain, completed using reference TRBV7-9 and TRBJ2-3, is DTGVSQNPRHKITKRGQNVTFRCDPISEHNRLYWYRQTLGQGPEFLTYFQNEAQLEKSRLLSDRFSAERPKGSFSTLEIQRTEQGDSAMYLCASSLDLAGRTDTQYFGPGTRLTVL.